The 19 T cell receptor beta chains presented below share a single source sample, sequenced in a study of response to subunit inactivated influenza vaccine. TCRdb passed the RT-PCR reads through MiXCR, listing each CDR3 protein once. The table has hundreds of thousands of distinct CDR3 sequences, around 8% seen once; the top ten hold about an eighth. Here the sequenced sample was PBMCs from blood, taken around 25 months after vaccination. Source of these receptors: a man between 50 and 75 years old who received an inactivated influenza vaccine.

The chain couples TRBV4-2 to TRBJ1-2, with 10 bases fitting TRBD1. The CDR3 consists of 16 residues. J gave up 8 bases and V 0 bases, and 9 bases lay outside the gene matches. CDR1 and CDR2 (germline): LGHNA, YNFKEQ. The CDR3 loop reads CASSQDSPDRGTGYTF. The CDR3 nucleotides read TGTGCCAGCAGCCAAGATTCCCCGGACAGGGGGACGGGCTACACCTTC.

The chain couples TRBV5-1 to TRBJ2-7; 9 bases align to TRBD2. V trimming: 5 bases; J trimming: 0 bases; junction bases outside the gene matches: 12. The CDR3 loop spans 17 amino acids. CDR1 is SGHRS, CDR2 YFSETQ, per germline. The CDR3 DNA follows: TGCGCCAGCAGGGGGGCGTCTAGCGGGGCCTACTCCTACGAGCAGTACTTC. Residues: CASRGASSGAYSYEQYF.

This clonotype was observed a few times. The CDR3 loop is CASSSTSGPPTDTQYF. The DNA of the CDR3 is TGTGCCAGTAGCTCAACCTCCGGTCCCCCCACAGATACGCAGTATTTT. The genes are TRBV19 and TRBJ2-3; D unclear. Trimming removed 6 bases at V and 2 bases at J, with 18 bases between. Germline assignment: CDR1 LNHDA and CDR2 SQIVND (reference sequence). The CDR3 is 16 residues long.

This clonotype came up a few times. This chain uses TRBV30 with TRBJ2-3, with D perhaps TRBD1 (6 bases). CDR1 is GTSNPN, CDR2 SVGIG, per germline (reference sequence). This CDR3 is 14 amino acids long. The V end was cut by 1 base, the J end by 4 bases, with 12 bases between. This chain's CDR3 is CAWSALGAADTQYF. The CDR3 nucleotides read TGTGCCTGGAGTGCCCTGGGGGCCGCAGATACGCAGTATTTT. Based on the CDR3 plus reference TRBV30 and TRBJ2-3, the full variable domain is SQTIHQWPATLVQPVGSPLSLECTVEGTSNPNLYWYRQAAGRGLQLLFYSVGIGQISSEVPQNLSASRPQDRQFILSSKKLLLSDSGFYLCAWSALGAADTQYFGPGTRLTVL.

The CDR3 coding sequence is TGTGCCAGCAGCGTCCCTCCTATGGTCAATGAGCAGTTCTTC. This translates into CASSVPPMVNEQFF. The chain joins TRBV5-5 to TRBJ2-1; D ambiguous. CDR1 is SGHKS, CDR2 YYEKEE, per germline (reference sequence). This CDR3 comprises 14 residues. V gave up 4 bases and J gave up 6 bases, with 14 bases separating them.

V gene TRBV6-2 or TRBV6-3 combines with J gene TRBJ2-7; 10 bases align to TRBD1. The CDR3 loop spans 15 amino acids. Germline loops: CDR1 MNHEY, CDR2 SVGEGT. V was clipped by 5 bases and J by 5 bases; unmatched bases: 9. CDR3 DNA: TGTGCCAGCAGTGACCGGACAGGGGGATACAACGAGCAGTACTTC. It translates to CASSDRTGGYNEQYF.

The table lists this clonotype with a few counts. The chain employs TRBV28 and TRBJ2-7; 8 nucleotides match TRBD1. This CDR3 comprises 15 residues. Germline CDR1 is MDHEN and CDR2 is SYDVKM. Losses at the gene ends were 6 bases for V and 0 bases for J; bases not matched to a gene: 7. CDR3 protein: CASRPGDRSSYEQYF. The CDR3 region has the DNA TGTGCCAGCAGACCAGGGGACAGGAGCTCCTACGAGCAGTACTTC.

This clonotype was recorded a few times. This chain connects TRBV24-1 to TRBJ1-1; D is undetermined. Germline assignment: CDR1 KGHDR and CDR2 SFDVKD. There are 15 residues in the CDR3. V lost 9 bases and J 3 bases, leaving 19 bases between the germline ends. The CDR3 is CATPISKGVDTEAFF. The CDR3 coding sequence is TGTGCCACCCCGATCAGCAAAGGTGTGGACACTGAAGCTTTCTTT.

J is TRBJ2-3 and V is TRBV3-1; D may be TRBD1 (6 bases). Germline V gives CDR1 LGHDT, CDR2 YNNKEL (reference sequence). The V gene lost 5 bases and the J gene lost 4 bases, with 10 bases spanning the gap. The CDR3 is made up of 13 amino acids. The CDR3 sequence is CASSARQADTQYF. In nucleotides, the CDR3 is TGTGCCAGCAGCGCCCGACAGGCAGATACGCAGTATTTT.

This clonotype was detected many times. The rearrangement uses TRBV6-1 and TRBJ2-2, with 10 bases fitting TRBD1. Germline trimming cut 10 bases from V and 5 bases from J; bases unmatched to any gene: 10. Germline lookup yields CDR1 MNHNS and CDR2 SASEGT. CDR3 size: 15 residues. Here the CDR3 reads CAIAPTGGYTGELFF. CDR3 nucleotides: TGTGCCATCGCCCCGACAGGGGGCTATACCGGGGAGCTGTTTTTT.

The V gene is TRBV15, the J gene TRBJ2-3, with TRBD2 identical over 9 bases. There are 20 residues in the CDR3. CDR1 and CDR2 from the germline V gene are LNHNV and YYDKDF (reference sequence). V shed 1 base, J shed 2 bases, and the junction held 16 bases outside the gene matches. In DNA, the CDR3 is TGTGCCACCAGCAGAGGGTCGGCCTGGGGCGCGGGAGGGATCACAGATACGCAGTATTTT. The encoded protein is CATSRGSAWGAGGITDTQYF.

This clonotype appeared a few times. The chain links TRBV18 to TRBJ2-2, with 8 bases matching TRBD2. CDR3 length: 18 amino acids. Germline V gene sequence: CDR1 KGHSH, CDR2 LQKENI. Trimming took 3 bases from V and 0 from J; bases not matched to a gene: 9. The CDR3 reads CASSPVPGLVTNTGELFF. CDR3 sequence (DNA): TGTGCCAGCTCACCCGTTCCGGGACTAGTAACGAACACCGGGGAGCTGTTTTTT. Complete variable domain (other parts from reference TRBV18 and TRBJ2-2): NAGVMQNPRHLVRRRGQEARLRCSPMKGHSHVYWYRQLPEEGLKFMVYLQKENIIDESGMPKERFSAEFPKEGPSILRIQQVVRGDSAAYFCASSPVPGLVTNTGELFFGEGSRLTVL.

The rearrangement uses TRBV7-6 and TRBJ1-5; maybe TRBD1 (5 bases). Trimming cost V 1 base and J 2 bases, with 12 bases left between them. There are 16 residues in the CDR3. The germline V gene has CDR1 SGHVS and CDR2 FNYEAQ. CDR3 sequence reads: CASSLGGARGNQPQHF. DNA of the CDR3: TGTGCCAGCAGCTTAGGAGGGGCGAGGGGCAATCAGCCCCAGCATTTT.

This clonotype was recorded a few times. The V call is TRBV7-2, the J call TRBJ2-3, with 8 bases that match TRBD2. V was pared by 5 bases and J by 2 bases, with 6 bases of the junction left unmatched. The CDR3 loop spans 15 amino acids. Germline values: CDR1 SGHTA, CDR2 FQGNSA. CDR3 loop: CASSPQAGDTDTQYF. CDR3 DNA sequence: TGTGCCAGCAGCCCCCAAGCGGGGGACACAGATACGCAGTATTTT.

This clonotype was found many times. The chain links TRBV2 to TRBJ2-3; 11 bases agree with TRBD2. CDR1 SNHLY and CDR2 FYNNEI come from the germline V gene. The trim removed 6 bases at V and 0 bases at J, leaving 8 bases unmatched. The CDR3 is 17 amino acids. CDR3 loop: CASRRLAGMGSTDTQYF. DNA of the CDR3: TGTGCCAGCAGAAGACTAGCGGGAATGGGGAGCACAGATACGCAGTATTTT.

This clonotype was counted ten times or more. The chain has TRBV12-3 or TRBV12-4 and TRBJ1-6, with 9 bases identical to TRBD1. V lost 3 bases, J lost 6 bases, and 6 bases stayed unmatched. This CDR3 is 16 amino acids long. The CDR3 DNA reads as TGTGCCAGCAGTTTGGGTACAGGGGGCGGTAATTCACCCCTCCACTTT. Protein product: CASSLGTGGGNSPLHF.

In its sample, this clonotype was seen a few times. CDR3 amino acids: CASSMGRGNSPLHF. CDR3 nucleotides: TGTGCCAGCAGCATGGGACGGGGGAATTCACCCCTCCACTTT. The chain employs TRBV7-2 and TRBJ1-6; possibly TRBD1 for D (5 bases). In germline, CDR1 is SGHTA, CDR2 FQGNSA. The CDR3 is 14 amino acids. V was trimmed by 5 bases and J by 7 bases, leaving 12 bases between them. Full variable domain (remainder filled in from reference TRBV7-2 and TRBJ1-6): GAGVSQSPSNKVTEKGKDVELRCDPISGHTALYWYRQSLGQGLEFLIYFQGNSAPDKSGLPSDRFSAERTGGSVSTLTIQRTQQEDSAVYLCASSMGRGNSPLHFGNGTRLTVT.

V is TRBV6-2 or TRBV6-3 and J is TRBJ2-2; 11 bases line up with TRBD2. Germline loops: CDR1 MNHEY, CDR2 SVGEGT. The CDR3 spans 21 residues. V dropped 0 bases and J dropped 0; count of bases not matched to a gene: 12. CDR3: CASSYSWILLAGGSNTGELFF. As DNA, the CDR3 is TGTGCCAGCAGTTACTCGTGGATCTTGCTAGCGGGGGGTTCGAACACCGGGGAGCTGTTTTTT.

Worth noting for this clonotype: A read error may explain this, as a much larger clone is one base away. V is TRBV5-4 and J is TRBJ1-2, with D perhaps TRBD1 (5 bases). Trimming left V 3 bases short and J 4 bases short, with 10 bases between. The germline V gene encodes CDR1 SGHNT and CDR2 YYREEE (reference sequence). The CDR3 totals 13 residues. The CDR3 sequence is CASSCGTGYGYTF. In nucleotides, the CDR3 is TGTGCCAGCAGCTGCGGGACGGGCTATGGCTACACCTTC.